This is a list of T cell receptor beta chains from one sample in a study of early T cells in non-severe SARS-CoV-2 infection. TCRdb fed the 5' RACE reads into MiXCR, producing one record per CDR3 protein. The sample has about 56,000 distinct CDR3 sequences; 10% are singletons. The sample taken for sequencing was whole blood. The receptors derive from an adult who was a healthcare worker with PCR-confirmed SARS-CoV-2 infection or an uninfected control (not recorded which). The CDR3 runs from the conserved cysteine through the conserved F or W. Fields, in order: V gene, CDR3 length, D gene, J gene, clone size, CDR3 protein, CDR3 DNA. A D gene is named only where the DNA matches it firmly. Clone sizes are given selectively: once, few, many, or a class where the clone is expanded.

v_gene: TRBV5-1
len: 14
d_gene: -
j_gene: TRBJ2-7
abundance: few
CDR3aa: CASSLVQVGNEQYF
CDR3nt: TGCGCCAGCAGCTTGGTTCAAGTGGGGAACGAGCAGTACTTC

v_gene: TRBV11-2
len: 13
d_gene: -
j_gene: TRBJ2-3
abundance: many
CDR3aa: CASSFTGEDTQYF
CDR3nt: TGTGCCAGCAGCTTTACCGGGGAGGATACGCAGTATTTT

v_gene: TRBV29-1
len: 11
d_gene: -
j_gene: TRBJ1-1
abundance: many
CDR3aa: CSGQDNTEAFF
CDR3nt: TGCAGCGGGCAGGATAACACTGAAGCTTTCTTT

v_gene: TRBV5-1
len: 12
d_gene: TRBD1
j_gene: TRBJ2-7
abundance: many
CDR3aa: CASSLTGDEQYF
CDR3nt: TGCGCCAGCAGCTTGACAGGGGACGAGCAGTACTTC

v_gene: TRBV6-2/TRBV6-3
len: 13
d_gene: -
j_gene: TRBJ2-7
abundance: few
CDR3aa: CASILTQGGEQYF
CDR3nt: TGTGCCAGCATCTTGACCCAGGGGGGCGAGCAGTACTTC

v_gene: TRBV29-1
len: 13
d_gene: -
j_gene: TRBJ2-7
abundance: -
CDR3aa: CSVRIQDSYEQYF
CDR3nt: TGCAGCGTCCGAATTCAGGATTCCTACGAGCAGTACTTC

v_gene: TRBV4-3
len: 14
d_gene: TRBD2
j_gene: TRBJ2-3
abundance: many
CDR3aa: CASRTSGRTDTQYF
CDR3nt: TGCGCCAGCAGGACTAGCGGGAGGACAGATACGCAGTATTTT

v_gene: TRBV29-1
len: 14
d_gene: TRBD2
j_gene: TRBJ2-3
abundance: -
CDR3aa: CSVGLAGRADTQYF
CDR3nt: TGCAGCGTGGGACTAGCGGGAAGGGCAGATACGCAGTATTTT

v_gene: TRBV12-3/TRBV12-4
len: 15
d_gene: TRBD1
j_gene: TRBJ1-2
abundance: few
CDR3aa: CASSRTGGGYYGYTF
CDR3nt: TGTGCCAGCAGTCGGACAGGGGGCGGATATTATGGCTACACCTTC

v_gene: TRBV7-2
len: 15
d_gene: -
j_gene: TRBJ2-1
abundance: few
CDR3aa: CASSLEYWSYNEQFF
CDR3nt: TGTGCCAGCAGCTTAGAGTACTGGTCCTACAATGAGCAGTTCTTC

v_gene: TRBV2
len: 14
d_gene: -
j_gene: TRBJ2-4
abundance: -
CDR3aa: CASRPEGAKNIQYF
CDR3nt: TGTGCCAGCAGACCAGAAGGGGCCAAAAACATTCAGTACTTC

v_gene: TRBV20-1
len: 14
d_gene: TRBD1
j_gene: TRBJ2-1
abundance: few
CDR3aa: CSATDRDRHNEQFF
CDR3nt: TGCAGTGCTACCGACCGGGACAGACACAATGAGCAGTTCTTC

v_gene: TRBV29-1
len: 11
d_gene: -
j_gene: TRBJ1-1
abundance: many
CDR3aa: CSVVRVTEAFF
CDR3nt: TGCAGCGTTGTAAGAGTCACTGAAGCTTTCTTT

v_gene: TRBV29-1
len: 13
d_gene: -
j_gene: TRBJ1-2
abundance: many
CDR3aa: CSVESSDNYGYTF
CDR3nt: TGCAGCGTTGAATCCAGCGATAACTATGGCTACACCTTC

v_gene: TRBV20-1
len: 14
d_gene: TRBD1
j_gene: TRBJ2-3
abundance: -
CDR3aa: CRAETGQFTDTQYF
CDR3nt: TGCAGGGCAGAGACGGGACAGTTCACAGATACGCAGTATTTT

v_gene: TRBV4-3
len: 17
d_gene: TRBD1
j_gene: TRBJ1-3
abundance: many
CDR3aa: CASSQDHRGTSENTIYF
CDR3nt: TGCGCCAGCAGCCAAGATCACAGGGGGACCTCTGAAAACACCATATATTTT

v_gene: TRBV7-2
len: 15
d_gene: -
j_gene: TRBJ2-2
abundance: -
CDR3aa: CASTPLRANTGELFF
CDR3nt: TGTGCCAGCACCCCCTTGCGCGCGAACACCGGGGAGCTGTTTTTT

v_gene: TRBV29-1
len: 14
d_gene: -
j_gene: TRBJ1-5
abundance: few
CDR3aa: CSVPEGLNNQPQHF
CDR3nt: TGCAGCGTCCCAGAGGGACTCAACAATCAGCCCCAGCATTTT

v_gene: TRBV27
len: 14
d_gene: -
j_gene: TRBJ2-2
abundance: many
CDR3aa: CASSLSPNTGELFF
CDR3nt: TGTGCCAGCAGTTTATCGCCGAACACCGGGGAGCTGTTTTTT

v_gene: TRBV3-1
len: 18
d_gene: -
j_gene: TRBJ2-4
abundance: -
CDR3aa: CASSPNLMGAGFQNIQYF
CDR3nt: TGTGCCAGCAGCCCTAATTTAATGGGAGCCGGTTTTCAAAACATTCAGTACTTC